These 14 T cell receptor beta chains share one sample of origin, sequenced in a study of T cells in women clearing cervical HPV infection. Method: immunoSEQ multiplex PCR; TCRdb's copy keeps in-frame clones and lacks some. Its listing shows under 45,000 clones. The sequenced sample consisted of blood buffy coat. The receptors shown here come from a woman between 18 and 70 years old with a cervical HPV16 infection that either progressed to CIN3+ or cleared (not recorded which).

On this clone itself: The CDR3 goes on 3 residues after the read ends, and that part is filled in from the germline J gene. The V call is TRBV7-3, the J call TRBJ2-3, with 7 bases identical to TRBD1. The V segment lost 5 bases and the J segment 3 bases; nucleotides outside the gene matches: 8. The V gene's germline CDR1 is SGHTA and CDR2 FQGTGA. The CDR3 sequence is 15 residues long. The chain's CDR3 is CASSPGTETTDTQYF. The CDR3 DNA, read in part, is TGTGCCAGCAGCCCCGGGACAGAGACAACAGATACG.

In the case of this clone: Sequencing ends 3 residues short of the CDR3 end; the germline J gene provides the rest. The V and J genes are TRBV18 and TRBJ1-2, with 8 positions matching TRBD1. The CDR3 length is 16 residues. Germline CDR1 reads KGHSH; CDR2 reads LQKENI. Partial CDR3 DNA: TGTGCCAGCTCAAACAATCCGGGACAGGCTATCAATGAA. The encoded protein is CASSNNPGQAINE. The whole CDR3 protein reads CASSNNPGQAINEYTF.

As concerns this clone: The read finishes 3 residues shy of the CDR3 end, and the germline J gene is used to complete it. The chain couples TRBV5-5 to TRBJ2-7, with D tentatively TRBD1 (6 bases). Trimming cost V 0 bases and J 3 bases, with 10 bases left between them. CDR3 length: 14 amino acids. CDR1 is SGHKS, CDR2 YYEKEE, per germline (reference sequence). CDR3 sequence: CASSLDRAIYEQYF. The CDR3 bases that were read are TGTGCCAGCAGCTTGGACAGGGCAATCTACGAG.

Worth noting for this clone: The CDR3 end falls 3 residues outside the read, so it is completed with the germline J gene. The V and J genes are TRBV12-3 or TRBV12-4 and TRBJ2-2; TRBD2 matches at 8 bases. With 6 bases clipped from V and 1 base from J, the junction kept 1 base outside the gene matches. There are 14 residues in the CDR3. This chain's CDR3 is CASRLAGNTGELFF. Partial CDR3 DNA: TGTGCCAGCAGGCTAGCGGGGAACACCGGGGAG.

Regarding this clone: The CDR3 end lies 3 residues beyond the end of the read and is filled in from the germline J gene. This chain uses TRBV7-2 with TRBJ1-2; the D is unclear. This CDR3 contains 12 residues. Germline CDR1 reads SGHTA; CDR2 reads FQGNSA. The covered CDR3 bases are TGTGCCAGCAGCGCCTCTACCTACGAC. Translation gives CASSASTYD. The CDR3 in full is CASSASTYDYTF.

In regard to this clone: The sequenced fragment ends 3 residues before the CDR3 boundary, so the rest is inferred from the germline J gene. The genes are TRBV10-3 and TRBJ1-1; 8 bases map to TRBD1. The germline V gene encodes CDR1 ENHRY and CDR2 SYGVKD. This CDR3 spans 14 amino acids. Losses at the gene ends were 10 bases for V and 6 bases for J; bases not matched to a gene: 13. CDR3 loop: CATSFSGGIAEAFF. The part of the CDR3 DNA that was read is TGTGCCACCTCTTTCTCAGGGGGCATCGCTGAA.

Comments on this clone: The read terminates 3 residues ahead of where the CDR3 ends, so the germline J gene completes it. This chain links TRBV7-2 with TRBJ1-2; TRBD1 is a possible D gene (6 bases). The CDR3 sequence is 13 residues long. The germline V and J ends were trimmed by 5 bases and 5 bases, with 12 bases remaining between them. Per the germline V gene, CDR1 is SGHTA and CDR2 is FQGNSA. The CDR3 reads CASSGPQGYGYTF. The CDR3 DNA, read in part, is TGTGCCAGCAGCGGACCACAGGGTTATGGC.

A remark on this clone: The sequence runs out 3 residues before the end of the CDR3; the remainder is reconstructed from the germline J gene. V and J are TRBV28 and TRBJ2-7, with D tentatively TRBD1 (6 bases). V was trimmed by 2 bases and J by 1 base, leaving 9 bases between them. Germline V lookup: CDR1 MDHEN, CDR2 SYDVKM. The CDR3 has 14 residues. Incomplete CDR3 DNA: TGTGCCAGCAGTTTAGGGGGCGCATCCTACGAG. This sequence encodes CASSLGGASYE. Given in full, the CDR3 is CASSLGGASYEQYF.

Remarks on this clone: The observed sequence ends 3 residues before the CDR3 terminus, with the missing tail filled in from the germline J gene. V and J are TRBV7-2 and TRBJ2-1; weak D call: TRBD1 (5 bases). V was pared by 3 bases and J by 5 bases, with 14 bases between. This CDR3 is 15 amino acids long. CDR1 and CDR2 from the germline V gene are SGHTA and FQGNSA. The CDR3 sequence is CASSFYSGFDNEQFF. Partial CDR3 DNA: TGTGCCAGCAGCTTTTATTCAGGGTTCGACAATGAG. Complete variable domain (other parts from reference TRBV7-2 and TRBJ2-1): GAGVSQSPSNKVTEKGKDVELRCDPISGHTALYWYRQSLGQGLEFLIYFQGNSAPDKSGLPSDRFSAERTGGSVSTLTIQRTQQEDSAVYLCASSFYSGFDNEQFFGPGTRLTVL.

Turning to this clone: From the germline J gene comes the end of the CDR3, since the read stops 3 residues before it. This chain uses TRBV29-1 with TRBJ1-2, with TRBD1 matching 7 bases. There are 14 residues in the CDR3. From germline, CDR1 is SQVTM and CDR2 ANQGSEA. V shed 7 bases, J shed 6 bases, and the junction held 14 bases outside the gene matches. CDR3 bases read: TGCAGCGGGGGACAGCCCGTAAGTAGAGATGGC. It codes for CSGGQPVSRDG. The entire CDR3 protein reads CSGGQPVSRDGYTF.

In regard to this clone: With the read ending 3 residues before the CDR3 end, the germline J gene is used to fill in that end. The V and J genes are TRBV12-3 or TRBV12-4 and TRBJ2-7; 8 bases are shared with TRBD1. CDR3 size: 15 residues. The V segment lost 1 base and the J segment 6 bases; nucleotides outside the gene matches: 8. The DNA read from the CDR3 is TGTGCCAGCAGTTTAGTGCAGGGGGCTGTTGTCGAG. Its protein is CASSLVQGAVVE. Given in full, the CDR3 is CASSLVQGAVVEQYF.

On this clone itself: Sequencing ends 3 residues short of the CDR3 end; the germline J gene provides the rest. V gene TRBV7-8 combines with J gene TRBJ2-7; D gene unclear. This CDR3 is 12 amino acids long. Germline V gene sequence: CDR1 SGHVS, CDR2 FQNEAQ. V was clipped by 9 bases and J by 3 bases, with 12 bases between them. CDR3 bases read: TGTGCCAGTGGTACCACAATCTACGAG. Its protein is CASGTTIYE. The entire CDR3 protein reads CASGTTIYEQYF. Supplemented by reference TRBV7-8 and TRBJ2-7, the full variable domain reads GAGVSQSPRYKVAKRGQDVALRCDPISGHVSLFWYQQALGQGPEFLTYFQNEAQLDKSGLPSDRFFAERPEGSVSTLKIQRTQQEDSAVYLCASGTTIYEQYFGPGTRLTVT.

In regard to this clone: The read finishes 3 residues shy of the CDR3 end, and the germline J gene is used to complete it. The chain couples TRBV30 to TRBJ1-2, with 7 bases matching TRBD1. The CDR3 contains 13 residues. The V and J ends lost 4 bases and 4 bases, in that order; junction bases with no gene match: 6. Germline V gene lookup returns CDR1 GTSNPN and CDR2 SVGIG (reference sequence). The part of the CDR3 DNA that was read is TGTGCCTGGACCCCGAACAGGGGCTATGGC. Its protein product is CAWTPNRGYG. The CDR3 as a whole reads CAWTPNRGYGYTF.

With respect to this clone: The observed sequence ends 3 residues before the CDR3 terminus, with the missing tail filled in from the germline J gene. J is TRBJ2-1 and V is TRBV6-1, with 10 bases matching TRBD2. CDR1 and CDR2 from the germline V gene are MNHNS and SASEGT. The CDR3 runs to 16 residues. The ends lost 4 bases at V and 2 bases at J; junction bases unmatched: 5. The CDR3 bases that were read are TGTGCCAGCAGTGTCCTAGCGGGAGCCACCTACAATGAG. Its translation is CASSVLAGATYNE. In full, the CDR3 reads CASSVLAGATYNEQFF.